Below, 19 T cell receptor beta chains from the same sample are listed, as sequenced in a study of T-cell memory formation after mild COVID-19 (dated by TCRdb to about 2021). Receptors were amplified or captured by 5' RACE. The listed sequencing device is Illumina NovaSeq 6000. The public reads were reanalyzed by TCRdb: fastp trimming at Q25, MiXCR alignment, in-frame beta chains only. One record per CDR3 amino acid sequence lists the most common genes and DNA. The sample table holds under 550,000 distinct CDR3 sequences, of which 18% were seen once. 9% to 15% of the sample belongs to the ten largest clones. Sequencing input: PBMCs or a T cell subset sorted from them (not recorded which). The receptors were gathered from an adult woman who had mild COVID-19 (a few samples of this study predate the infection). The sample titles of this study are shuffled in the database, so cell type and time point are left out; the donor was told from shared clones.

The chain couples TRBV11-2 to TRBJ2-3; 8 bases agree with TRBD2. The J segment lost 2 bases and the V segment lost 5 bases, leaving 18 bases of the junction unmatched. The CDR3 has 19 amino acids. Germline CDR1 and CDR2: SGHAT and FQNNGV. CDR3 amino acids: CASSNIRGGLNPYTDTQYF. In DNA form, the CDR3 reads TGTGCCAGCAGCAACATTCGGGGGGGCCTTAATCCGTACACAGATACGCAGTATTTT.

On this clonotype: The junction shows a germline mismatch at one end, possibly a read error. This rearrangement joins TRBV4-1 to TRBJ2-3; the match to TRBD2 covers 12 bases. The CDR3 sequence is 18 residues long. Germline V gene data show CDR1 as MGHRA and CDR2 as YSYEKL. The CDR3 nucleotides read TGCGCCACCAGCCAAGACCCTCCTAGCGGGGGGGCGATAGATACGCAGTATTTT. Translating it yields CATSQDPPSGGAIDTQYF.

This clonotype was seen only a few times. The rearrangement links TRBV6-2 or TRBV6-3 to TRBJ2-7; the match to TRBD2 covers 8 bases. Looked up from germline, CDR1 is MNHEY and CDR2 is SVGEGT. Losses at the gene ends were 5 bases for V and 6 bases for J; bases not matched to a gene: 12. The CDR3 has 15 amino acids. The CDR3, as DNA: TGTGCCAGCAGTCCCGTAGGGAGCGGGAGAGGCGAGCAGTACTTC. It specifies CASSPVGSGRGEQYF.

V is TRBV7-9 and J is TRBJ2-7, with D possibly TRBD2 on 6 matching bases. In germline, CDR1 is SEHNR, CDR2 FQNEAQ (reference sequence). Trimming removed 1 base at V and 6 bases at J, with 13 bases between. This CDR3 has 14 amino acids. The CDR3 loop is CASSLGGVFSEQYF. Here the CDR3 DNA reads TGTGCCAGCAGCTTAGGCGGGGTATTCAGCGAGCAGTACTTC.

The chain has TRBV29-1 and TRBJ1-3; D call uncertain. This CDR3 region has 13 residues. Trimming pared 4 bases from V and 0 bases from J, leaving 7 bases between. Germline CDR1 reads SQVTM; CDR2 reads ANQGSEA. CDR3 sequence: CSVVRDSGNTIYF. CDR3 bases: TGCAGCGTTGTTAGGGACTCTGGAAACACCATATATTTT.

The CDR3 region has the DNA TGTGCCACCAGCAGAGAGCCAGCGGAGAGGGTAAATGAGCAGTTCTTC. Translated, it gives CATSREPAERVNEQFF. The chain employs TRBV15 and TRBJ2-1; TRBD2 might be the D (5 bases). Trimming stripped 0 bases from V and 7 bases from J, with 16 bases between. Germline CDR1 is LNHNV and CDR2 is YYDKDF (reference sequence). The CDR3 sequence is 16 residues long.

This clonotype was observed a few times. V gene TRBV10-3 combines with J gene TRBJ2-7; possible D gene TRBD2, 7 bases. Trimming removed 10 bases from V and 4 bases from J, with 23 bases in between. This CDR3 spans 15 amino acids. Per the germline V gene, CDR1 is ENHRY and CDR2 is SYGVKD. The CDR3 region has the DNA TGTGCCACTCTCGCTGGGGGGGCCGGCGCGTACGAGCAGTACTTC. It specifies CATLAGGAGAYEQYF.

This clonotype came up a few times. The rearrangement uses TRBV12-3 or TRBV12-4 and TRBJ1-2; D is unclear. The CDR3 length is 13 residues. V dropped 2 bases and J dropped 6 bases, with 10 bases sitting between them. CDR3 sequence reads: CASSLSGSDGYTF. DNA for the CDR3: TGTGCCAGCAGTTTATCGGGGAGTGATGGCTACACCTTC.

This clonotype was recorded a few times. CDR3 in amino acids: CASRFFRKPHQPQHF. CDR3 sequence (DNA): TGTGCCAGCAGGTTCTTCAGAAAACCCCATCAGCCCCAGCATTTT. This chain uses TRBV9 with TRBJ1-5; D gene uncertain. Germline V gene lookup returns CDR1 SGDLS and CDR2 YYNGEE. This CDR3 spans 15 amino acids. V was clipped by 5 bases and J by 5 bases, with 17 bases between them.

The chain combines TRBV29-1 with TRBJ1-1, with TRBD1 identical over 7 bases. The CDR3 runs to 14 residues. Trimming cost V 3 bases and J 1 base; bases outside gene matches: 5. Germline assignment: CDR1 SQVTM and CDR2 ANQGSEA. CDR3 loop: CSVEAGGWNTEAFF. CDR3 sequence (DNA): TGCAGCGTTGAGGCAGGGGGGTGGAACACTGAAGCTTTCTTT.

The chain combines TRBV12-3 or TRBV12-4 with TRBJ2-7, with 8 bases matching TRBD2. The V segment lost 2 bases and the J segment 3 bases; nucleotides outside the gene matches: 9. The CDR3 is 16 amino acids. CDR3 DNA sequence: TGTGCCAGCAGTTTAACCCGAGCGGGGGCTAGCTACGAGCAGTACTTC. Translated, it gives CASSLTRAGASYEQYF.

The genes are TRBV2 and TRBJ2-5, with 9 nucleotides matching TRBD2. Germline lookup yields CDR1 SNHLY and CDR2 FYNNEI. Unmatched junction bases numbered 5, after V lost 1 base and J lost 2 bases. There are 16 residues in the CDR3. For the CDR3, the DNA is TGTGCCAGCAGTGAAGTGCTAGCGGGGATGCAAGAGACCCAGTACTTC. Translation: CASSEVLAGMQETQYF.

This clonotype was seen a few times. The chain joins TRBV7-8 to TRBJ2-7, with 8 bases fitting TRBD2. The germline CDR1 and CDR2 sequences are SGHVS and FQNEAQ. After removal of 2 bases from V and 2 bases from J, the junction contained 2 bases not matched to a gene. The CDR3 consists of 14 residues. CDR3 loop: CASSLPGLAYEQYF. CDR3 coding DNA: TGTGCCAGCAGCTTACCGGGACTAGCCTACGAGCAGTACTTC. The full variable domain, completed using reference TRBV7-8 and TRBJ2-7, is GAGVSQSPRYKVAKRGQDVALRCDPISGHVSLFWYQQALGQGPEFLTYFQNEAQLDKSGLPSDRFFAERPEGSVSTLKIQRTQQEDSAVYLCASSLPGLAYEQYFGPGTRLTVT.

In DNA, the CDR3 is TGCGCCAGCAGCTCCGGGTCCTTACTTAGCTACGAGCAGTACTTC. Protein sequence: CASSSGSLLSYEQYF. The V call is TRBV5-1, the J call TRBJ2-7; D is undetermined. V lost 3 bases and J lost 3, with 16 bases in between. Germline CDR1 SGHRS, CDR2 YFSETQ. This CDR3 spans 15 amino acids.

Ten or more counts support this clonotype. V and J are TRBV5-1 and TRBJ2-2, with D tentatively TRBD1 (6 bases). V was pared by 1 base and J by 3 bases, with 10 bases between. Germline lookup yields CDR1 SGHRS and CDR2 YFSETQ. CDR3 size: 15 residues. The CDR3 sequence: CASSLIAGDTGELFF. The CDR3 DNA sequence: TGCGCCAGCAGCTTGATCGCAGGGGACACCGGGGAGCTGTTTTTT.

This rearrangement joins TRBV7-9 to TRBJ2-1, with D possibly being TRBD1 (5 bases). The ends were cut back, 4 bases at V and 15 bases at J, with 13 bases in the middle. Germline V gives CDR1 SEHNR, CDR2 FQNEAQ (reference sequence). The CDR3 length is 11 residues. CDR3 protein: CASSSREIPFF. In nucleotides, the CDR3 is TGTGCCAGCAGCTCCAGGGAAATCCCGTTCTTC.

The chain links TRBV11-2 to TRBJ2-1, with 9 bases that match TRBD2. Trimming removed 2 bases from V and 4 bases from J; junction bases left unmatched: 9. The CDR3 is 17 residues long. CDR1 and CDR2 (germline): SGHAT, FQNNGV. CDR3 DNA sequence: TGTGCCAGCAGCTTATTCCGGAGCGGGGGGCTTTACAATGAGCAGTTCTTC. Translating it yields CASSLFRSGGLYNEQFF.

The sample holds a few counts of this clonotype. This chain links TRBV19 with TRBJ1-5; TRBD1 is a possible D gene (6 bases). In germline, CDR1 is LNHDA, CDR2 SQIVND (reference sequence). CDR3 length: 15 amino acids. Trimming left V 7 bases short and J 3 bases short, with 16 bases between. The CDR3 nucleotides read TGTGCCAGTAAGACGACGGGGGCTCACAATCAGCCCCAGCATTTT. Translating it yields CASKTTGAHNQPQHF.

The chain links TRBV7-9 to TRBJ2-3; D gene ambiguous. Trimming cost V 8 bases and J 8 bases, with 14 bases left between them. The CDR3 is made up of 12 amino acids. Germline V gene data show CDR1 as SEHNR and CDR2 as FQNEAQ (reference sequence). This CDR3 is CASSSPFSTQYF. The CDR3, as DNA: TGTGCCAGCTCTTCCCCCTTTTCTACGCAGTATTTT. Together with reference TRBV7-9 and TRBJ2-3, the CDR3 gives the full variable domain: DTGVSQNPRHKITKRGQNVTFRCDPISEHNRLYWYRQTLGQGPEFLTYFQNEAQLEKSRLLSDRFSAERPKGSFSTLEIQRTEQGDSAMYLCASSSPFSTQYFGPGTRLTVL.